Below are 25 T cell receptor beta chains sequenced from a single sample in a study of monozygotic twins with inflammatory bowel disease. No DNA is given; TCRdb re-called the 5' RACE reads and lists each CDR3 protein once. This specimen shows 150,000 to 200,000 distinct CDR3 sequences; the ten leading clones hold 7.4%. What was sequenced was blood. These receptors were collected from a human donor with ulcerative colitis or Crohn's disease, or a healthy co-twin of an affected twin (not recorded which).

This chain links TRBV14 with TRBJ2-3. The CDR3 consists of 12 residues. Per the germline V gene, CDR1 is SGHDN and CDR2 is FVKESK. CDR3 in amino acids: CASSQLPDTQYF.

The chain joins TRBV5-5 to TRBJ2-7; TCRdb's D gene call, TRBD2, goes unchecked for lack of DNA. The CDR3 length is 15 residues. Germline lookup yields CDR1 SGHKS and CDR2 YYEKEE (reference sequence). The CDR3 here is CASSWGQLAGLEQYF. Looking up the rest from reference TRBV5-5 and TRBJ2-7 gives the full variable domain: DAGVTQSPTHLIKTRGQQVTLRCSPISGHKSVSWYQQVLGQGPQFIFQYYEKEERGRGNFPDRFSARQFPNYSSELNVNALLLGDSALYLCASSWGQLAGLEQYFGPGTRLTVT.

The chain employs TRBV5-1 and TRBJ2-1. CDR3 length: 14 residues. The V gene's germline CDR1 is SGHRS and CDR2 YFSETQ. CDR3 sequence: CASSSTGSYNEQFF.

The chain has TRBV11-2 and TRBJ1-6; TCRdb designates TRBD1, a call that cannot be tested without DNA. Germline-derived CDR1 and CDR2 are SGHAT and FQNNGV. The CDR3 is made up of 18 amino acids. This CDR3 is CASNLDIDSLKFNSPLHF.

V is TRBV12-3 or TRBV12-4 and J is TRBJ2-7; TCRdb designates TRBD1, a call that cannot be tested without DNA. CDR3 size: 15 residues. Here the CDR3 reads CASSPGDRGLYEQYF.

V usage is TRBV11-1 and J usage is TRBJ2-1; TCRdb's D call, TRBD1, is unchecked because there is no DNA. The CDR3 has 19 amino acids. Germline V lookup: CDR1 SGHAT, CDR2 FQDESV (reference sequence). CDR3 in amino acids: CASSPMTGVDRSGFNEQFF.

The chain carries TRBV11-2 and TRBJ1-1. Germline CDR1 is SGHAT and CDR2 is FQNNGV. The CDR3 length is 13 residues. CDR3 in amino acids: CASSLSGTTEAFF.

The CDR3 is CASSLSNDGELFF. The V call is TRBV5-1, the J call TRBJ2-2. The CDR3 has 13 residues. Germline assignment: CDR1 SGHRS and CDR2 YFSETQ. Combining the CDR3 with reference TRBV5-1 and TRBJ2-2 gives the whole variable domain KAGVTQTPRYLIKTRGQQVTLSCSPISGHRSVSWYQQTPGQGLQFLFEYFSETQRNKGNFPGRFSGRQFSNSRSEMNVSTLELGDSALYLCASSLSNDGELFFGEGSRLTVL.

The chain has TRBV5-1 and TRBJ2-7; TCRdb indicates TRBD2, and absent DNA this call remains unverified. This CDR3 is built from 18 residues. Germline V gives CDR1 SGHRS, CDR2 YFSETQ. The chain's CDR3 is CASSLAGTSGRPSYEQYF.

The gene calls are TRBV5-6 and TRBJ2-1; the D gene TCRdb calls, TRBD2, cannot be checked with no DNA. CDR3 length: 17 residues. Germline V gives CDR1 SGHDT, CDR2 YYEEEE. CDR3 in amino acids: CASSLGTSGSLSNEQFF.

V usage is TRBV4-1 and J usage is TRBJ1-4. CDR1 is MGHRA, CDR2 YSYEKL, per germline. There are 19 residues in the CDR3. Here the CDR3 reads CASSQGKVRSKATNEKLFF.

This sequence joins TRBV28 and TRBJ2-7. CDR1 and CDR2 (germline): MDHEN, SYDVKM. The CDR3 is made up of 12 amino acids. This CDR3 reads CASRTNLYEQYF.

The chain couples TRBV20-1 to TRBJ2-7; the TCRdb D gene call, TRBD2, has no DNA to confirm it. This CDR3 is 15 amino acids long. CDR1 and CDR2 (germline): DFQATT, SNEGSKA (reference sequence). This CDR3 reads CSARVASGRAGEQYF.

V is TRBV20-1 and J is TRBJ1-2. In germline, CDR1 is DFQATT, CDR2 SNEGSKA (reference sequence). The CDR3 runs 11 residues. Here the CDR3 reads CSALKGYGYTF.

V is TRBV5-1 and J is TRBJ2-7; TCRdb's D gene call, TRBD1, goes unchecked for lack of DNA. CDR3 length: 17 residues. Germline V gives CDR1 SGHRS, CDR2 YFSETQ. This CDR3 is CASSLERRQGGFDEQYF.

The chain carries TRBV5-1 and TRBJ2-2. The CDR3 totals 12 residues. In germline, CDR1 is SGHRS, CDR2 YFSETQ. CDR3 amino acids: CASSSYTGELFF.

This chain connects TRBV6-2 or TRBV6-3 to TRBJ2-1. The CDR3 loop spans 11 amino acids. From germline, CDR1 is MNHEY and CDR2 SVGEGT. CDR3 region: CASNSRNEQFF.

The V call is TRBV7-2, the J call TRBJ2-5; checking the TCRdb D call of TRBD2 is not possible without DNA. Germline V gene data show CDR1 as SGHTA and CDR2 as FQGNSA. The CDR3 extends over 16 amino acids. This CDR3 is CASSSGLAGGRKTQYF. Variable domain in full (rest from reference TRBV7-2 and TRBJ2-5): GAGVSQSPSNKVTEKGKDVELRCDPISGHTALYWYRQSLGQGLEFLIYFQGNSAPDKSGLPSDRFSAERTGGSVSTLTIQRTQQEDSAVYLCASSSGLAGGRKTQYFGPGTRLLVL.

V is TRBV18 and J is TRBJ2-7; absent DNA, TCRdb's TRBD1 call cannot be checked. This CDR3 is built from 13 residues. The germline V gene has CDR1 KGHSH and CDR2 LQKENI. The CDR3: CASSPVDRDEQYF.

The CDR3 protein is CASSTKGGVNQPQHF. The V call is TRBV19, the J call TRBJ1-5; the D gene TCRdb calls, TRBD1, cannot be checked with no DNA. This CDR3 contains 15 residues. In germline, CDR1 is LNHDA, CDR2 SQIVND (reference sequence).

V usage is TRBV5-1 and J usage is TRBJ1-2. The V gene's germline CDR1 is SGHRS and CDR2 YFSETQ. The CDR3 sequence is 13 residues long. The CDR3 reads CASSFGENYGYTF. Full variable domain (remainder filled in from reference TRBV5-1 and TRBJ1-2): KAGVTQTPRYLIKTRGQQVTLSCSPISGHRSVSWYQQTPGQGLQFLFEYFSETQRNKGNFPGRFSGRQFSNSRSEMNVSTLELGDSALYLCASSFGENYGYTFGSGTRLTVV.

The chain combines TRBV21-1 with TRBJ2-7. TRBV21-1 is a pseudogene segment. This CDR3 is built from 14 residues. CDR3 amino acids: CASSKQGLRYEQYF.

The genes are TRBV6-2 or TRBV6-3 and TRBJ1-2. CDR1 is MNHEY, CDR2 SVGEGT, per germline. The CDR3 sequence is 14 residues long. The chain's CDR3 is CASSSSGTPYGYTF.

This rearrangement joins TRBV4-1 to TRBJ2-2; TCRdb calls TRBD2, which cannot be checked without DNA. Germline CDR1 is MGHRA and CDR2 is YSYEKL. This CDR3 comprises 15 residues. The CDR3 reads CASSGKREDTGELFF.

The chain recombines TRBV6-1 with TRBJ2-1; absent DNA, TCRdb's TRBD2 call cannot be checked. Germline V CDR1 and CDR2: MNHNS, SASEGT. This CDR3 has 13 residues. The CDR3 protein is CASTGVSYNEQFF.